This TCR beta chain was sequenced during a study of spatial heterogeneity in lung cancer. Overall study context: Detection consistently captured more beta-chain sequences than alpha-chain sequences.

The sample's time point: sample taken at primary tumor resection. Tumor, nontumor lung or frozen PBMC supplied whole RNA that was sequenced unsorted. Patients with untreated early-stage non-small cell lung cancer, numbering approximately 70, were the donors. A unique molecular identifier was attached to every TCR cDNA molecule. TCRdb called the 5' RACE reads again in MiXCR, with one record for every CDR3 protein. The sample shows about 12,000 distinct CDR3 sequences, 14% of them seen only once. The clonotype was recovered from a female donor with early-stage non-small cell lung cancer. This sample comprised PBMCs, obtained at surgery.

The CDR3 nucleotides are TGTGCCAGCAGCACCCGTAGGGGACTACAATACAATGAGCAGTTCTTC. This codes for CASSTRRGLQYNEQFF. The chain couples TRBV28 to TRBJ2-1, with 7 bases fitting TRBD2. Germline CDR1 and CDR2: MDHEN and SYDVKM. Losses at the gene ends were 6 bases for V and 4 bases for J; bases not matched to a gene: 12. The CDR3 contains 16 residues.